A selection of T cell receptor beta chains follows, all from one sample in a study of T cell responses to AZD1222 COVID-19 vaccine. Here immunoSEQ multiplex PCR was the method, and the copy in TCRdb shows in-frame clones only, minus some. Among about 100,000 clones, roughly 84% were seen once, and the ten largest hold about 17%. The sample in question was peripheral blood, obtained on day 0 of AZD1222 vaccination. These receptors all come from an adult in good health. CDR3s include the opening cysteine and the closing phenylalanine or tryptophan. A D gene is named only where the DNA matches it firmly. Expanded clones get a size class; other rows say once, few or many, or leave the size out.

>.|TRBJ1-3|.|TRBV4-1
TGCGCCAGCAGCCAAGATTGGGGATCCGGAAACACCATATATTTT
CASSQDWGSGNTIYF
>.|TRBJ2-6|.|TRBV4-3
TGCGCCAGCAGCTCCCGCGGGATAGCCAACGTCCTGACTTTC
CASSSRGIANVLTF
>TRBD1|TRBJ2-1|.|TRBV6-2/TRBV6-3
TGTGCCAGCAGTAACGACAGGGGGCAAACCTACAATGAGCAGTTCTTC
CASSNDRGQTYNEQFF
>.|TRBJ2-1|.|TRBV7-2
TGTGCCAGCAGCTTAGAGGGGATAACCAATGAGCAGTTCTTC
CASSLEGITNEQFF
>.|TRBJ2-1|.|TRBV5-1
TGCGCCAGCAGCTCCCAGTTTAAGGGTGAGCAGTTCTTC
CASSSQFKGEQFF
>.|TRBJ1-1|.|TRBV21-1
TGTGCCAGCAGCAAAGGGACATCGGGACCACCCGTTGAAGCTTTCTTT
CASSKGTSGPPVEAFF
>TRBD2|TRBJ2-2|once|TRBV2
TGTGCCAGCAGTGTACCGGGACTATGGAACACCGGGGAGCTGTTTTTT
CASSVPGLWNTGELFF
>.|TRBJ1-1|.|TRBV24-1
TGTGCCACCAGTGCCCCGTCCGGGACACTAAACACTGAAGCTTTCTTT
CATSAPSGTLNTEAFF
>TRBD1|TRBJ2-1|.|TRBV18
TGTGCCAGCTCACCACGGACAGGCTACGGGAATGAGCAGTTCTTC
CASSPRTGYGNEQFF
>.|TRBJ2-3|.|TRBV5-1
TGCGCCAGCGGAGATGGGACCACAGATACGCAGTATTTT
CASGDGTTDTQYF
>.|TRBJ1-2|.|TRBV12-5
TGTGCTAGTGGTTTGGAAAGTGGGATACATGGCTACACCTTC
CASGLESGIHGYTF
>.|TRBJ2-7|.|TRBV20-1
TGCAGTGCTAGTTCCAGGAGCTCCTACGAGCAGTACTTC
CSASSRSSYEQYF
>.|TRBJ1-2|.|TRBV6-4
TGTGCCAGCAAGGCAGGGTATACGAGTAACTATGGCTACACCTTC
CASKAGYTSNYGYTF
>TRBD1|TRBJ1-2|once|TRBV9
TGTGCCAGCAGCGTAGGACAGGGGGCCTATGGCGGCTACACCTTC
CASSVGQGAYGGYTF
>.|TRBJ2-1|.|TRBV3-1/TRBV3-2
TGTGCCAGCAGCCGAGGGACAAATAGGTACAATGAGCAGTTCTTC
CASSRGTNRYNEQFF